This record covers a single TCR beta chain. The sample is drawn from a study of CD8+CD57+ T cells in acquired aplastic anemia. J lost 8 bases, V lost 10 bases, and 16 bases had no gene match. The CDR3 consists of 15 residues. Germline V gene lookup returns CDR1 ENHRY and CDR2 SYGVKD. TCR beta VDJ and CDR3 profiling used genomic DNA as template. TCRdb independently ran MiXCR on the reads; one entry per CDR3 protein. The sample lists hundreds of thousands of distinct CDR3 sequences; 55% to 70% were seen once. The sequence was collected from a human donor in good health, serving as a control. Sequencing was done on a sample of sorted CD4+, CD8+, or CD8+CD57+ T cells (not recorded which) from PBMCs. The chain combines TRBV10-3 with TRBJ1-4; 7 bases line up with TRBD1. The CDR3, as DNA: TGTGCCAGCAGCCGTGAAGCGCCAGGGGGGGAAAAACTGTTTTTT. Its protein product is CASSREAPGGEKLFF.